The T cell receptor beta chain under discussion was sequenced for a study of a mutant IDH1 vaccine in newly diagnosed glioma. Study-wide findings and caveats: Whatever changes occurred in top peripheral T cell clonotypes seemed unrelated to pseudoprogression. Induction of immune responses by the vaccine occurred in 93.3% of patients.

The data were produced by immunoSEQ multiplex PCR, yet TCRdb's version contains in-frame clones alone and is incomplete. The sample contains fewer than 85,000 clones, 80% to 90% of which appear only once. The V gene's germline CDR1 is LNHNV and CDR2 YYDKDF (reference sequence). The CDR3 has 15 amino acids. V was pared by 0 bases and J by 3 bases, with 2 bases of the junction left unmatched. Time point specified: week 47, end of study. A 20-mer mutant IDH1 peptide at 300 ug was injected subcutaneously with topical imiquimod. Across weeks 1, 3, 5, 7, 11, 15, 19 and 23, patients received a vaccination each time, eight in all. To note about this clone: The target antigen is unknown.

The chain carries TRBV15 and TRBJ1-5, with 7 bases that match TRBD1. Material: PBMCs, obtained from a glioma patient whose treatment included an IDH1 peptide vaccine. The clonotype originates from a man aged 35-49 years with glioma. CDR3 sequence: CATSRDGTVNQPQHF. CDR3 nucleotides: TGTGCCACCAGCAGAGATGGGACAGTCAATCAGCCCCAGCATTTT.